This T cell receptor beta chain came from a study of cytomegalovirus exposure and HLA in healthy donors. It was healthy bone marrow donors who served as donors. Germline V gene lookup returns CDR1 SGHRS and CDR2 YFSETQ. CDR3 length: 16 amino acids. Unmatched junction bases numbered 10, after V lost 3 bases and J lost 1 base. In regard to this clone: The antigen is undetermined.

Study-wide findings and caveats: A prior analysis recorded that most TCR beta V segments were productive about 90% or about 30% of the time. Among the sequence variants, a highly shared cluster was likely an artifact of sequencing. Generally TCR sequences proved uncommon, though certain public TCRs appeared in numerous donors.

The PCR contained 60 Vbeta and 13 Jbeta primers. Repertoires were generated with immunoSEQ multiplex PCR, while TCRdb's copy carries only in-frame clones and drops some. This table holds about 140,000 clones, 77% found once. This clonotype originated in a male donor in good health and CMV-seronegative. V and J are TRBV5-1 and TRBJ2-7, with 7 positions matching TRBD2. Material for sequencing was PBMCs. The CDR3 bases are TGCGCCAGCAGCTGGGGGGGACTCACGAGTTCCTACGAGCAGTACTTC. Translation gives CASSWGGLTSSYEQYF.